The 3 T cell receptor beta chains reported below all come from one sample, sequenced in a study of human T cells and chemical hapten exposure. Indicated time point: pre-sensitization, week 0. The treatment denotes: therapeutic diphenylcyclopropenone sensitization with weekly scalp DPC. TCRdb processed the RACE reads anew with MiXCR; each CDR3 protein has one entry. There are tens of thousands of distinct CDR3 sequences in the sample; around 10% occur only once, and around 3.6% lies in the top ten. The source was whole blood, collected in connection with sensitization to the hapten diphenylcyclopropenone (DPC). All receptors derive from a woman in her 40s with alopecia areata. Some clones in this sample may be carry-over from other donors' samples.

This clonotype occurred many times. V is TRBV3-1 and J is TRBJ2-7; possibly TRBD1 or TRBD2 for D (5 bases each). Germline CDR1 is LGHDT and CDR2 is YNNKEL (reference sequence). V was trimmed by 1 base and J by 3 bases, leaving 10 bases between them. The CDR3 totals 14 residues. CDR3 residues: CASSQGWGFYEQYF. For the CDR3, the DNA is TGTGCCAGCAGCCAAGGATGGGGGTTCTACGAGCAGTACTTC.

The sample holds one count of this clonotype. This may come from a read error, since a much larger clone is one base off. This sequence joins TRBV6-1 and TRBJ2-5; D unresolved. The length of the CDR3 is 13 residues. The germline V gene encodes CDR1 MNHNS and CDR2 SASEGT. The CDR3 is CGSRLPVQETQYF. As DNA, the CDR3 is TGTGGCAGCAGATTGCCAGTTCAAGAGACCCAGTACTTC.

CDR3: CRAGDSSNEQFF. DNA for the CDR3: TGCAGGGCGGGAGACTCATCAAATGAGCAGTTCTTC. The chain joins TRBV29-1 to TRBJ2-1; 7 bases agree with TRBD2. CDR1 SQVTM and CDR2 ANQGSEA come from the germline V gene. The CDR3 totals 12 residues.